Listed below are T cell receptor beta chains from one sample, sequenced in a study of blood T cell repertoires in COVID-19. The table came from immunoSEQ multiplex PCR; TCRdb's copy has only in-frame clones and leaves some out. The sample lists 120,000 to 150,000 clones, 75% to 90% occurring once. Sequencing was carried out using peripheral blood. These receptors were taken from a woman between 55 and 75 years old with COVID-19, enrolled during active disease. Each CDR3 is given with its conserved first and last residue. A D gene is named only where the DNA matches it firmly. Not every row has a clone size; where given, it reads once, few, many or a size class.

d_call,j_call,clone_size,v_call,cdr3_aa,cdr3_nt
-,TRBJ1-6,-,TRBV9,CASSPQSSDNNSPLHF,TGTGCCAGCAGCCCCCAATCGTCCGACAATAATTCACCCCTCCACTTT
-,TRBJ2-7,-,TRBV12-3/TRBV12-4,CASSGDFPYEQYF,TGTGCCAGCAGTGGGGACTTTCCCTACGAGCAGTACTTC
TRBD2,TRBJ2-5,-,TRBV7-6,CASSFPGLAGQETQYF,TGTGCCAGCAGCTTTCCGGGACTAGCGGGGCAAGAGACCCAGTACTTC
TRBD2,TRBJ2-1,-,TRBV4-1,CASSPFAGGRGEQFF,TGCGCCAGCAGCCCATTTGCGGGGGGGCGTGGTGAGCAGTTCTTC
TRBD1,TRBJ2-7,-,TRBV7-2,CASSLALGQGANEQYF,TGTGCCAGCAGCTTAGCCTTAGGGCAGGGGGCTAACGAGCAGTACTTC
TRBD2,TRBJ2-7,-,TRBV5-4,CASSSTLAGDFYEQYF,TGTGCCAGCAGTTCCACGTTAGCGGGGGATTTCTACGAGCAGTACTTC
TRBD2,TRBJ2-1,-,TRBV29-1,CSASRALSGGPNEQFF,TGCAGCGCGTCCCGGGCTTTGAGCGGGGGACCCAATGAGCAGTTCTTC
TRBD1,TRBJ1-1,-,TRBV11-2,CASSKRDRGTEAFF,TGTGCCAGCAGCAAACGGGACAGGGGGACTGAAGCTTTCTTT
TRBD1,TRBJ1-2,-,TRBV2,CASRGDSPNYGYTF,TGTGCCAGCAGGGGGGACAGCCCAAACTATGGCTACACCTTC
-,TRBJ1-2,-,TRBV16,CASSHAEGPLYGYTF,TGTGCCAGCAGCCATGCGGAGGGACCCCTCTATGGCTACACCTTC
-,TRBJ2-3,-,TRBV21-1,CASSKMGKRGVTDTQYF,TGTGCCAGCAGCAAAATGGGAAAGCGGGGAGTCACAGATACGCAGTATTTT
TRBD1,TRBJ2-1,-,TRBV7-9,CASSSTGDNEQFF,TGTGCCAGCAGCTCAACAGGGGACAATGAGCAGTTCTTC
TRBD2,TRBJ2-1,-,TRBV4-1,CASSQDGLAGGSRQFF,TGCGCCAGCAGCCAAGATGGACTAGCGGGGGGGTCGCGGCAGTTCTTC
-,TRBJ2-5,-,TRBV4-1,CASSSPGTYQETQYF,TGCGCCAGCAGCTCCCCGGGGACTTACCAAGAGACCCAGTACTTC
-,TRBJ2-3,-,TRBV3-1/TRBV3-2,CASSQDPTDTQYF,TGTGCCAGCAGCCAAGATCCAACAGATACGCAGTATTTT
-,TRBJ1-2,-,TRBV9,CASSVEALGGYGYTF,TGTGCCAGCAGCGTAGAGGCCCTGGGAGGGTATGGCTACACCTTC
TRBD1,TRBJ2-7,-,TRBV23-1,CASSQPGQGWRDEQYF,TGCGCCAGCAGTCAACCGGGACAGGGTTGGAGGGACGAGCAGTACTTC
-,TRBJ2-7,once,TRBV11-3,CASSRFGANEQYF,TGTGCCAGCAGTCGATTTGGTGCGAACGAGCAGTACTTC
-,TRBJ1-6,once,TRBV5-1,CASSLVTASSSYNSPLHF,TGCGCCAGCAGCTTGGTAACAGCCAGTAGCTCCTATAATTCACCCCTCCACTTT
-,TRBJ1-2,-,TRBV5-6,CASSRIDGGDYGYTF,TGTGCCAGCAGCCGAATCGACGGAGGGGACTATGGCTACACCTTC
-,TRBJ1-6,once,TRBV6-4,CASSEGEGSPLHF,TGTGCCAGCAGTGAGGGAGAGGGATCACCCCTCCACTTT
TRBD2,TRBJ2-2,-,TRBV5-4,CASSLASGGAGELFF,TGTGCCAGCAGCTTGGCTAGCGGGGGCGCCGGGGAGCTGTTTTTT
TRBD1,TRBJ1-2,once,TRBV5-1,CASSEWTGSGYGYTF,TGCGCCAGCAGCGAATGGACAGGGAGTGGCTATGGCTACACCTTC
TRBD1,TRBJ1-5,-,TRBV3-1/TRBV3-2,CASSEGQIDNQPQHF,TGTGCCAGCAGCGAGGGACAGATAGACAATCAGCCCCAGCATTTT
-,TRBJ1-5,-,TRBV7-9,CASSLAGDNQPQHF,TGTGCCAGCAGCTTGGCGGGTGACAATCAGCCCCAGCATTTT
-,TRBJ2-3,-,TRBV11-3,CASRNRVTDTQYF,TGTGCCAGCAGAAACAGAGTCACAGATACGCAGTATTTT